The 20 T cell receptor beta chains presented below share a single source sample, sequenced in a study of PD-1 blockade in classical Hodgkin lymphoma. The time point is: cycle 4 day 1 (C4D1), after more than five weeks of nivolumab. Every patient had relapsed following autologous stem cell transplantation, and cohorts differed in brentuximab vedotin exposure. Measured with immunoSEQ multiplex PCR; TCRdb has only the in-frame clones, and not every one. The sample consists of tens of thousands of clones, just under 80% of them appearing once. The material sequenced was peripheral blood mononuclear cells (PBMCs), taken before the fourth cycle of nivolumab. The receptors were sampled from a human donor with classical Hodgkin lymphoma.

The rearrangement uses TRBV19 and TRBJ1-5; D gene uncertain. This CDR3 region has 14 residues. Between the trimmed V and J ends, which lost 3 bases and 4 bases, there was a span of 10 bases. The germline V gene encodes CDR1 LNHDA and CDR2 SQIVND (reference sequence). The CDR3 spells CASSIKVLNQPQHF. As DNA, the CDR3 is TGTGCCAGTAGTATTAAGGTCCTTAATCAGCCCCAGCATTTT.

The genes are TRBV7-8 and TRBJ2-5, with D perhaps matching TRBD2 (5 bases). Trimming took off 2 bases at V and 2 bases at J, with 9 bases between the two ends. Germline CDR1 SGHVS, CDR2 FQNEAQ. This CDR3 contains 14 residues. The CDR3 reads CASSLSSGQETQYF. Here the CDR3 DNA reads TGTGCCAGCAGCTTAAGTTCGGGACAAGAGACCCAGTACTTC.

V usage is TRBV2 and J usage is TRBJ2-5; D might be TRBD2 (6 bases). The V gene's germline CDR1 is SNHLY and CDR2 FYNNEI. The V end was cut by 2 bases, the J end by 2 bases, with 9 bases between. The length of the CDR3 is 14 residues. The CDR3 is CASSENGGQETQYF. CDR3 DNA sequence: TGTGCCAGCAGTGAAAACGGGGGTCAAGAGACCCAGTACTTC. Full variable domain (outside the CDR3, taken from reference TRBV2 and TRBJ2-5): EPEVTQTPSHQVTQMGQEVILRCVPISNHLYFYWYRQILGQKVEFLVSFYNNEISEKSEIFDDQFSVERPDGSNFTLKIRSTKLEDSAMYFCASSENGGQETQYFGPGTRLLVL.

The chain carries TRBV2 and TRBJ2-7; D is perhaps TRBD2 (5 bases). Per germline, CDR1 SNHLY and CDR2 FYNNEI. With 6 bases removed from V and 3 bases from J, the gap between germline ends came to 12 bases. CDR3 length equals 13 residues. This chain's CDR3 is CASREDSVYEQYF. For the CDR3, the DNA is TGTGCCAGCAGGGAGGACTCTGTCTACGAGCAGTACTTC.

This clone was counted a few times. V gene TRBV4-3 combines with J gene TRBJ1-6, with a weak D call TRBD1 (5 bases). Germline V gene lookup returns CDR1 LGHNA and CDR2 YSLEER. The CDR3 is made up of 14 amino acids. V was pared by 0 bases and J by 8 bases, with 8 bases between. This CDR3 reads CASSQDRVDSPLHF. Written as DNA, the CDR3 is TGCGCCAGCAGCCAAGACAGGGTTGATTCACCCCTCCACTTT.

The V and J genes are TRBV29-1 and TRBJ2-2; possibly TRBD1 for D (6 bases). Germline lookup yields CDR1 SQVTM and CDR2 ANQGSEA. Trimming took off 5 bases at V and 1 base at J, with 11 bases between the two ends. This CDR3 contains 14 residues. Here the CDR3 reads CSVLGAGNTGELFF. Written as DNA, the CDR3 is TGCAGCGTTTTGGGGGCAGGGAACACCGGGGAGCTGTTTTTT.

The gene calls are TRBV5-1 and TRBJ2-3; the D call may be TRBD1 or TRBD2 (5 bases each). The ends were cut back, 6 bases at V and 0 bases at J, with 11 bases in the middle. The V gene's germline CDR1 is SGHRS and CDR2 YFSETQ. The length of the CDR3 is 14 residues. The CDR3 protein is CASTRDGSTDTQYF. The CDR3 DNA reads as TGCGCCAGCACACGGGACGGCAGCACAGATACGCAGTATTTT.

The V and J genes are TRBV5-1 and TRBJ2-3; D is ambiguous. CDR3 length: 13 residues. Trimming left V 3 bases short and J 0 bases short, with 5 bases between. The germline gives CDR1 SGHRS, CDR2 YFSETQ. As DNA, the CDR3 is TGCGCCAGCAGCTCGGCTAGCACAGATACGCAGTATTTT. Translation gives CASSSASTDTQYF.

The chain links TRBV6-5 to TRBJ2-7; D is possibly TRBD1 (5 bases). The V end lost 0 bases, the J end lost 6 bases, and 12 bases lay between the germline ends. CDR1 and CDR2 (germline): MNHEY, SVGAGI. The CDR3 has 14 amino acids. CDR3 nucleotide sequence: TGTGCCAGCAGTTACTCAGGGGAAGGGCGCGAGCAGTACTTC. Translation gives CASSYSGEGREQYF.

The sample holds one count of this clone. The chain is built from TRBV2 and TRBJ2-5; D is unresolved. This CDR3 is built from 14 residues. CDR1 and CDR2 from the germline V gene are SNHLY and FYNNEI. The V end was cut by 8 bases, the J end by 4 bases, with 17 bases between. The CDR3 loop is CASHEAVWGETQYF. For the CDR3, the DNA is TGTGCCAGCCATGAAGCAGTCTGGGGAGAGACCCAGTACTTC.

V usage is TRBV6-5 and J usage is TRBJ1-1, with no clear D. The V end was cut by 0 bases, the J end by 7 bases, with 15 bases between. The CDR3 extends over 15 amino acids. Germline CDR1 reads MNHEY; CDR2 reads SVGAGI. The CDR3 protein is CASSYSEGVDFEAFF. The CDR3 nucleotides are TGTGCCAGCAGTTACTCAGAAGGTGTAGACTTTGAAGCTTTCTTT.

The rearrangement links TRBV28 to TRBJ1-6; the D is unclear. Germline CDR1 and CDR2: MDHEN and SYDVKM. V lost 6 bases, J lost 0 bases, and 12 bases lay in between. This CDR3 is built from 16 residues. CDR3 residues: CASRDGRSSYNSPLHF. CDR3 nucleotides: TGTGCCAGCAGAGACGGAAGGAGCTCCTATAATTCACCCCTCCACTTT.

The V and J genes are TRBV7-9 and TRBJ1-2; the D gene is possibly TRBD1 (6 bases). Germline V gene sequence: CDR1 SEHNR, CDR2 FQNEAQ (reference sequence). Trimming cost V 5 bases and J 7 bases, with 20 bases left between them. This CDR3 comprises 15 residues. The CDR3 nucleotides read TGTGCCAGCAGCCCTAACCGTGGGGGGCAGGGTGGCTACACCTTC. This gives the protein CASSPNRGGQGGYTF.

V and J are TRBV11-2 and TRBJ2-5; D is ambiguous. The CDR3 runs to 11 residues. Germline-derived CDR1 and CDR2 are SGHAT and FQNNGV. Between the trimmed V and J ends, which lost 3 bases and 1 base, there was a span of 0 bases. As DNA, the CDR3 is TGTGCCAGCAGCTTCCAAGAGACCCAGTACTTC. Protein product: CASSFQETQYF.

The V gene is TRBV7-2, the J gene TRBJ1-6; D is unresolved. CDR1 is SGHTA and CDR2 is FQGNSA in the germline V gene. V lost 5 bases and J lost 0, with 11 bases in between. The CDR3 length is 16 residues. The CDR3 nucleotides read TGTGCCAGCAGCACAGCAGGCAGCTCCTATAATTCACCCCTCCACTTT. Residues: CASSTAGSSYNSPLHF.

The chain has TRBV7-3 and TRBJ1-6, with 7 bases aligning to TRBD1. CDR3 length: 15 amino acids. V dropped 4 bases and J dropped 8; count of bases not matched to a gene: 8. Germline V lookup: CDR1 SGHTA, CDR2 FQGTGA. The CDR3 region has the DNA TGTGCCAGCAGCTCCAGACAGGGTTCCGATTCACCCCTCCACTTT. Protein: CASSSRQGSDSPLHF.

The chain combines TRBV28 with TRBJ2-7; D is undetermined. Trimming left V 2 bases short and J 4 bases short, with 6 bases between. The CDR3 runs to 12 residues. The germline V gene encodes CDR1 MDHEN and CDR2 SYDVKM. CDR3 nucleotide sequence: TGTGCCAGCAGTTTAGAAGGGTACGAGCAGTACTTC. This gives the protein CASSLEGYEQYF. Looking up the rest from reference TRBV28 and TRBJ2-7 gives the full variable domain: DVKVTQSSRYLVKRTGEKVFLECVQDMDHENMFWYRQDPGLGLRLIYFSYDVKMKEKGDIPEGYSVSREKKERFSLILESASTNQTSMYLCASSLEGYEQYFGPGTRLTVT.

This chain uses TRBV18 with TRBJ1-4; D ambiguous. CDR3 size: 15 residues. Germline V gene data show CDR1 as KGHSH and CDR2 as LQKENI. The V end lost 5 bases, the J end lost 7 bases, and 17 bases lay between the germline ends. For the CDR3, the DNA is TGTGCCAGCTCAGAAGCGGCAGGCTATAGTGAAAAACTGTTTTTT. Its protein product is CASSEAAGYSEKLFF.

The V and J genes are TRBV19 and TRBJ2-3, with D possibly matching TRBD1 (6 bases). The CDR3 contains 20 residues. Germline V gene lookup returns CDR1 LNHDA and CDR2 SQIVND (reference sequence). V was pared by 6 bases and J by 3 bases, with 31 bases between. The CDR3 DNA is TGTGCCAGTAGCAGGGGTCAATACAGGTCCGGGGTTTTTCGGACAGATACGCAGTATTTT. It translates to CASSRGQYRSGVFRTDTQYF.

J is TRBJ1-1 and V is TRBV28; possibly TRBD1 for D (6 bases). The CDR3 has 15 residues. Per the germline V gene, CDR1 is MDHEN and CDR2 is SYDVKM. The V end lost 3 bases, the J end lost 1 base, and 12 bases lay between the germline ends. The CDR3 loop reads CASSFGGDPNTEAFF. CDR3 DNA: TGTGCCAGCAGTTTCGGGGGCGACCCGAACACTGAAGCTTTCTTT.